This T cell receptor (beta chain) was captured by sequencing in a study of blood T cell repertoires in COVID-19. Study at large: T cells, B-cell-depleted T cells, or PBMCs provided the cDNA or gDNA that served as material.

This CDR3 has 15 amino acids. V was trimmed by 2 bases and J by 0 bases, leaving 11 bases between them. Germline CDR1 reads MNHEY; CDR2 reads SVGEGT. This clone was found once. Per the authors' pipeline: Nucleated cell number was recorded as an estimate derived from reference gene primer amplification. Only in-frame clones appear in the TCRdb table, and some are missing; sequencing was by immunoSEQ multiplex PCR. V, J and clone size reflect that table, while D and trimming were determined from the DNA. The table includes some 380,000 clones, roughly 89% detected once. The chain couples TRBV6-2 or TRBV6-3 to TRBJ2-7; the D gene is possibly TRBD2 (6 bases). Input material: peripheral blood. The clonotype originates from a man between 18 and 29 years old with active or convalescent COVID-19. The CDR3 bases are TGTGCCAGCAGTTACGGGACGGAGGGCTCCTACGAGCAGTACTTC. It specifies CASSYGTEGSYEQYF.